This TCR beta chain was sequenced in a study of OX40 agonist ivuxolimab in advanced cancers. The overall study: Ivuxolimab is an agonistic anti-OX40 (CD134) antibody, and patients were treated with it.

The data were produced by immunoSEQ multiplex PCR, yet TCRdb's version contains in-frame clones alone and is incomplete. The sample includes under 30,000 clones, more than 75% of them seen just once. Germline V gene lookup returns CDR1 SGHAT and CDR2 FQNNGV. The CDR3 has 14 residues. V was trimmed by 1 base and J by 8 bases, leaving 14 bases between them. Autoimmune disease history or systemic immunosuppression led to patients being barred. Points on this clone: Its antigen remains unknown.

Study-level findings and limits: The CD4+ and CD8+ T cells in the blood had expanded clonally by week 6 at 0.1 to 3.0 mg/kg. Averaging showed that CD8+ T cells had more expanded clones than CD4+ did.

The TCR sequence derives from an adult with an advanced solid tumor such as melanoma, head and neck, liver or kidney cancer. The J gene is TRBJ1-1, the V gene TRBV11-2; D unclear. Sequenced here: CD4+ or CD8+ T cells sorted from blood, sampled in a trial of the OX40 agonist ivuxolimab. The CDR3 spells CASSLVGSVGEAFF. The CDR3 DNA sequence: TGTGCCAGCAGCTTAGTGGGGTCTGTGGGGGAAGCTTTCTTT.